The T cell receptor beta chain described here comes from a study of T cells after yellow fever vaccination. General study points: Relatively few clonotypes were ones that appeared in both CD4 and CD8 compartments. A large majority of primary-vaccination clones showed up again after the booster (approximately 96% CD4, roughly 91% CD8). Though it reached lower strength, the secondary response hit its peak faster, day 5 versus 15.

Researchers made TCR cDNA using 5'RACE template switching, and this step added a universal primer site and UMIs. TCRdb used MiXCR to reprocess the 5' RACE reads, holding one entry per CDR3 protein. The data hold around 340,000 distinct CDR3 sequences, with under 15% observed a single time. This clonotype was detected ten times or more. Its cognate antigen is unknown. The CDR3 spans 15 residues. Germline lookup yields CDR1 SGHRS and CDR2 YFSETQ. The V end was cut by 0 bases, the J end by 8 bases, with 12 bases between. This sample comprised CD4+ T cells sorted from PBMCs, obtained 15 days after the yellow fever booster vaccination. The source is a man aged 18 to 30 who received the YFV17D yellow fever vaccine. This chain uses TRBV5-1 with TRBJ1-6, with D perhaps matching TRBD1 (6 bases). In DNA form, the CDR3 reads TGCGCCAGCAGCTTGGCCCTCCAGGGGTATTCACCCCTCCACTTT. It codes for CASSLALQGYSPLHF.